This T cell receptor (beta chain) was observed in a study of sequential checkpoint blockade in melanoma. At the level of the study: First-line arms were nivolumab then ipilimumab, or the reverse, randomized 1:1.

Documented treatment: randomized to nivolumab then ipilimumab (arm A) or the reverse (arm B). None of the patients previously received DNA-damaging chemotherapy. This table comes from immunoSEQ multiplex PCR, and its TCRdb copy is limited to in-frame clones, with some not included. The sample has about 40,000 clones; 70% to 90% are singletons. The CDR3 extends over 14 amino acids. V dropped 7 bases and J dropped 8 bases, with 17 bases sitting between them. CDR1 MNHNY and CDR2 SVGAGI come from the germline V gene (reference sequence). The genes are TRBV6-6 and TRBJ2-2; maybe TRBD2 (6 bases). The TCR comes from a human donor with melanoma. The specimen comprised CD8+ T cells sorted from blood (inferred from file names), sampled from a patient given nivolumab and ipilimumab in sequence. CDR3 sequence: CASTSGSLGGELFF. The CDR3 nucleotides are TGTGCCAGCACCTCCGGGAGCCTGGGAGGGGAGCTGTTTTTT.